This T cell receptor (beta chain) was captured in a study of identical twins. In this sample, this clonotype turned up a few times. TCRdb processed the 5' RACE reads anew with MiXCR; each CDR3 protein has one entry. This sample has about 190,000 distinct CDR3 sequences, with approximately 15% found just once. V lost 5 bases and J 10 bases, leaving 18 bases between the germline ends. The germline V gene has CDR1 MNHNS and CDR2 SASEGT. The length of the CDR3 is 14 residues. In addition, the sample was reused for a study of T cells expressing NK-cell markers.

The receptor comes from a woman between 18 and 30 years old in good health. What was sequenced was CD8+ T cells sorted from blood. The chain has TRBV6-1 and TRBJ2-1, with D perhaps given as TRBD1 or TRBD2 (6 bases each). Here the CDR3 DNA reads TGTGCCAGCAGTCGTGTCCCCGGGGGCCACGAGCAGTTCTTC. It specifies CASSRVPGGHEQFF.